This entry describes one T cell receptor (beta chain). The source of the sample is a study of T cell repertoires in cytomegalovirus infection. Each CDR3 protein gets one entry after TCRdb re-called the reads with MiXCR. This table has 180,000 or so distinct CDR3 sequences, 17% appearing once. V lost 4 bases and J lost 9, with 7 bases in between. This CDR3 is 11 amino acids long. Germline CDR1 MGHRA, CDR2 YSYEKL. This sequence originates from a human donor in good health (CMV status not recorded). Some clones in this sample may be carry-over from other donors' samples. The chain links TRBV4-1 to TRBJ2-1; D may match TRBD1 or TRBD2 (5 bases each). The sequenced sample was CD8+ T cells from PBMCs. CDR3 coding DNA: TGCGCCAGCAGCCCAGGGACTGAGCAGTTCTTC. Translation gives CASSPGTEQFF.